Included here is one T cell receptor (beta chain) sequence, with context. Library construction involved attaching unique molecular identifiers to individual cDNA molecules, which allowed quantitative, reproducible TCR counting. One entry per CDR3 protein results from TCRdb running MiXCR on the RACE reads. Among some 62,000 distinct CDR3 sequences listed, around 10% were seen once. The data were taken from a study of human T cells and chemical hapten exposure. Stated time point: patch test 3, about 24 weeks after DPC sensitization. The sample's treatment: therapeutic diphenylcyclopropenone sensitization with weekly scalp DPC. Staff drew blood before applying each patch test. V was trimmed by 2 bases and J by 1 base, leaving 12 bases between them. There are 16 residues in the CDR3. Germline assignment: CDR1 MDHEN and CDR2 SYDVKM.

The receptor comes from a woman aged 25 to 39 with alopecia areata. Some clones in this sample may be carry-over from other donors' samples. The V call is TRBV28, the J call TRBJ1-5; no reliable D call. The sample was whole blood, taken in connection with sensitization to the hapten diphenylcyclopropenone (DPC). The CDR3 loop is CASSLPDVGSNQPQHF. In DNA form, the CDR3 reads TGTGCCAGCAGTTTACCCGACGTAGGCAGCAATCAGCCCCAGCATTTT.